Listed below are T cell receptor beta chains from one sample, sequenced in a study of T cells in Graves' hyperthyroidism and ophthalmopathy. Each CDR3 protein gets one entry after TCRdb re-called the multiplex PCR reads with MiXCR. The sample contains approximately 330,000 distinct CDR3 sequences, 15% to 20% of which appear only once. The sample comprised blood. Receptor source: a woman aged 50 to 60 with Graves' hyperthyroidism. The CDR3 runs from the conserved cysteine through the conserved F or W. D genes are given only for firm matches. Rows give clone size only sometimes, using once, few, many, or a class for an expanded clone.

D	size	V	J	CDR3	DNA
TRBD2	many	TRBV20-1	TRBJ2-1	CSAPGLAGGPSYNEQFF	TGCAGTGCCCCGGGACTAGCGGGAGGGCCCTCGTACAATGAGCAGTTCTTC
.	many	TRBV28	TRBJ2-5	CASISRGGAYQETQYF	TGTGCCAGTATCTCCCGTGGGGGAGCGTACCAAGAGACCCAGTACTTC
.	few	TRBV13	TRBJ1-4	CASSPERGTNEKLFF	TGTGCCAGCAGCCCCGAAAGGGGTACTAATGAAAAACTGTTTTTT
TRBD2	.	TRBV6-2/TRBV6-3	TRBJ2-4	CASRPLRGGGSKNIQYF	TGTGCCAGCAGACCCCTTCGGGGGGGGGGTAGCAAAAACATTCAGTACTTC
.	.	TRBV14	TRBJ1-6	CASAPRRGWNSPLHF	TGTGCCAGCGCCCCGCGGAGGGGTTGGAATTCACCCCTCCACTTT
.	many	TRBV12-3/TRBV12-4	TRBJ2-5	CASSLGRAQETQYF	TGTGCCAGCAGTTTGGGCAGGGCACAAGAGACCCAGTACTTC
TRBD2	.	TRBV2	TRBJ2-7	CSSGSIYEQYF	TGTTCTAGCGGGAGTATCTACGAGCAGTACTTC
TRBD1	many	TRBV20-1	TRBJ2-3	CSARGGGDADTQYF	TGCAGTGCTAGAGGAGGGGGCGATGCAGATACGCAGTATTTT
.	.	TRBV6-5	TRBJ1-5	CASSYRGAYQPQHF	TGTGCCAGCAGTTATCGGGGGGCATATCAGCCCCAGCATTTT
TRBD2	.	TRBV28	TRBJ2-1	CASSPAAGGYNEQFF	TGTGCCAGCAGTCCCGCCGCGGGAGGCTACAATGAGCAGTTCTTC
.	many	TRBV5-6	TRBJ1-2	CASSPRRVYGYTF	TGTGCCAGCAGCCCTAGGAGGGTCTATGGCTACACCTTC
.	.	TRBV7-2	TRBJ2-5	CASSLRGDGGPGDQYF	TGTGCCAGCAGCTTAAGGGGGGACGGGGGCCCCGGGGACCAGTACTTC
.	.	TRBV24-1	TRBJ1-2	CATSEEGQHYGYTF	TGTGCCACCAGTGAGGAAGGACAGCACTATGGCTACACCTTC
TRBD2	many	TRBV7-4	TRBJ2-7	CASSFAGTSGLHSYEQYF	TGTGCCAGCAGCTTCGCCGGGACTAGCGGGCTTCATTCCTACGAGCAGTACTTC
.	few	TRBV5-1	TRBJ2-6	CASSLVESGANVLTF	TGCGCCAGCAGCTTGGTGGAGTCTGGGGCCAACGTCCTGACTTTC
.	many	TRBV20-1	TRBJ2-5	CSAFPGSGPNQETQYF	TGCAGTGCCTTCCCTGGGAGCGGTCCTAACCAAGAGACCCAGTACTTC
.	once	TRBV6-2/TRBV6-3	TRBJ1-2	CASSHSTGGSAYGYTF	TGTGCCAGCAGTCACTCGACGGGGGGCTCGGCCTATGGCTACACCTTC
.	many	TRBV11-1	TRBJ2-3	CASSLAVSDTQYF	TGTGCCAGCAGCTTAGCCGTCTCTGATACGCAGTATTTT
.	many	TRBV12-3/TRBV12-4	TRBJ1-5	CASSLDGRSNQPQHF	TGTGCCAGCAGTTTAGACGGAAGGAGCAATCAGCCCCAGCATTTT
.	many	TRBV7-6	TRBJ1-5	CASSLLGATQPQHF	TGTGCCAGCAGCTTGTTAGGGGCGACTCAGCCCCAGCATTTT
.	few	TRBV5-1	TRBJ2-5	CASSLEPNQETQYF	TGCGCCAGCAGCTTGGAACCCAACCAAGAGACCCAGTACTTC
.	.	TRBV6-1	TRBJ2-7	CASRPGGGEQYF	TGTGCCAGCAGGCCCGGGGGAGGCGAGCAGTACTTC
.	many	TRBV2	TRBJ2-1	CATGKDYFRNEQFF	TGTGCCACCGGGAAGGACTACTTTAGGAATGAGCAGTTCTTC
.	.	TRBV5-6	TRBJ2-2	CASSLVGVGELFF	TGTGCCAGCAGCTTGGTCGGGGTCGGGGAGCTGTTTTTT
.	few	TRBV29-1	TRBJ1-3	CSVEGNHGNTIYF	TGCAGCGTTGAAGGAAACCATGGAAACACCATATATTTT
TRBD2	many	TRBV5-5	TRBJ2-1	CASSFAGGYNEQFF	TGTGCCAGCAGCTTCGCGGGAGGGTACAATGAGCAGTTCTTC
TRBD2	.	TRBV27	TRBJ2-7	CASSWTSRNSYEQYF	TGTGCCAGCAGCTGGACTAGCCGTAACTCCTACGAGCAGTACTTC
.	few	TRBV5-6	TRBJ1-1	CASTSGPEAFF	TGTGCTAGCACCTCCGGACCTGAAGCTTTCTTT
TRBD1	.	TRBV20-1	TRBJ1-2	CSARGTGGSDGYTF	TGCAGTGCTAGGGGGACAGGGGGCTCTGATGGCTACACCTTC
TRBD1	.	TRBV28	TRBJ2-2	CASSQQGAFSNGELFF	TGTGCCAGCAGCCAACAGGGGGCGTTTTCTAACGGGGAGCTGTTTTTT
TRBD2	many	TRBV5-1	TRBJ2-1	CASTSSGSGGGFFEQFF	TGCGCCAGCACCTCTAGCGGGAGCGGAGGGGGTTTTTTTGAGCAGTTCTTC
TRBD2	few	TRBV7-6	TRBJ2-3	CASSQGYRREGRVTDTQYF	TGTGCCAGCAGCCAGGGTTATCGGCGGGAGGGCCGGGTCACAGATACGCAGTATTTT
.	many	TRBV7-8	TRBJ2-3	CASSDKSTDTQYF	TGTGCCAGCAGCGACAAAAGCACAGATACGCAGTATTTT
TRBD2	many	TRBV7-3	TRBJ2-3	CASSLMASGSTQYF	TGTGCCAGCAGCTTAATGGCTAGCGGTTCTACGCAGTATTTT
.	.	TRBV28	TRBJ1-3	CASRHPSKDTIYF	TGTGCCAGCAGACATCCCTCCAAGGACACCATATATTTT
.	many	TRBV20-1	TRBJ2-1	CSASGFSRNEQFF	TGCAGTGCTTCAGGGTTTAGTCGGAATGAGCAGTTCTTC
.	many	TRBV28	TRBJ2-1	CASSRLGVHNEQFF	TGTGCCAGCAGTCGGCTGGGTGTCCACAATGAGCAGTTCTTC
.	many	TRBV3-1	TRBJ2-1	CASSQLAQGEQFF	TGTGCCAGCAGCCAACTTGCCCAAGGTGAGCAGTTCTTC
TRBD2	few	TRBV5-5	TRBJ2-3	CASSPRGAGGRGEDTQYF	TGTGCCAGCAGCCCCCGGGGAGCGGGGGGGCGTGGGGAAGATACGCAGTATTTT
TRBD1	few	TRBV11-2	TRBJ1-3	CASSTGQGLENTIYF	TGTGCCAGCAGCACGGGACAGGGGTTGGAAAACACCATATATTTT
.	many	TRBV2	TRBJ2-3	CASSEAREREADTQYF	TGTGCCAGCAGTGAAGCGCGCGAGAGGGAGGCAGATACGCAGTATTTT
TRBD2	.	TRBV28	TRBJ2-7	CASSFAEGLAGASYEQYF	TGTGCCAGCAGTTTCGCCGAGGGACTAGCGGGAGCCTCCTACGAGCAGTACTTC
.	.	TRBV4-1	TRBJ1-2	CASSQVYIVYGYTF	TGCGCCAGCAGCCAGGTCTACATAGTCTATGGCTACACCTTC
TRBD1	few	TRBV13	TRBJ1-1	CADRDSANTEAFF	TGTGCCGACCGGGACAGTGCGAACACTGAAGCTTTCTTT
TRBD2	few	TRBV20-1	TRBJ2-3	CSAPSGRARDTQYF	TGCAGTGCCCCTAGCGGGAGGGCCAGAGATACGCAGTATTTT
.	.	TRBV5-1	TRBJ1-3	CASSLDFSTGNTIYF	TGCGCCAGCAGCTTGGACTTTTCAACTGGAAACACCATATATTTT
.	many	TRBV3-1	TRBJ2-3	CASSQDLTVTDTQYF	TGTGCCAGCAGCCAAGATCTAACGGTCACAGATACGCAGTATTTT
.	many	TRBV6-1	TRBJ2-7	CASSEAEDYEQYF	TGTGCCAGCAGTGAAGCAGAGGACTACGAGCAGTACTTC
.	few	TRBV9	TRBJ2-3	CASSVEGGGITDTQYF	TGTGCCAGCAGCGTAGAGGGGGGCGGAATCACAGATACGCAGTATTTT
.	many	TRBV7-3	TRBJ2-1	CASSKGGDEQFF	TGTGCCAGCAGCAAGGGCGGGGATGAGCAGTTCTTC
.	.	TRBV5-5	TRBJ2-2	CASSLLYTGELFF	TGTGCCAGCAGCTTGTTGTACACCGGGGAGCTGTTTTTT
.	many	TRBV20-1	TRBJ1-4	CSASGDNKLGKLFF	TGCAGTGCTAGCGGGGACAATAAGCTTGGGAAACTGTTTTTT
TRBD1	many	TRBV6-1	TRBJ1-1	CASRQTGYTEAFF	TGTGCCAGCAGGCAGACAGGGTACACTGAAGCTTTCTTT